The rows below give T cell receptor beta chains drawn from one sample of a study of cytomegalovirus exposure and HLA in healthy donors. Repertoires were generated with immunoSEQ multiplex PCR, while TCRdb's copy carries only in-frame clones and drops some. The sample has about 190,000 clones, over 70% seen once. Sequences were obtained from PBMCs. These receptors all stem from a man in his forties in good health and CMV-seropositive. Each CDR3 is given with its conserved first and last residue. The D gene is left open where the match is weak.

TRBJ2-7	TRBV5-4	.	CASSRSAGAGDEQYF	TGTGCCAGCAGCCGATCTGCAGGGGCGGGGGACGAGCAGTACTTC
TRBJ1-3	TRBV18	.	CASSRADSSSGNTIYF	TGTGCCAGCTCCCGGGCGGACAGCTCCTCTGGAAACACCATATATTTT
TRBJ1-2	TRBV6-1	TRBD1	CASTGGQYGYTF	TGTGCCAGCACAGGGGGACAGTATGGCTACACCTTC
TRBJ2-1	TRBV19	TRBD2	CASTTSGRAHEQFF	TGTGCCAGTACTACTAGCGGGAGGGCACATGAGCAGTTCTTC
TRBJ1-1	TRBV18	TRBD1	CASSSLADTGGRNTEAFF	TGTGCCAGCTCATCTCTGGCGGATACAGGGGGCAGGAACACTGAAGCTTTCTTT
TRBJ2-1	TRBV6-5	.	CASSRYPSLYNEQFF	TGTGCCAGCAGCCGATATCCGAGCCTTTACAATGAGCAGTTCTTC
TRBJ2-3	TRBV7-8	TRBD2	CASSLAGGLVNTQYF	TGTGCCAGCAGCTTAGCGGGGGGACTAGTAAATACGCAGTATTTT
TRBJ2-2	TRBV6-4	.	CASSRGGRNTGELFF	TGTGCCAGCAGTAGAGGAGGGAGGAACACCGGGGAGCTGTTTTTT
TRBJ2-2	TRBV30	.	CAWSPTGLNTGELFF	TGTGCCTGGAGTCCGACGGGACTTAACACCGGGGAGCTGTTTTTT
TRBJ2-1	TRBV5-1	TRBD2	CASRSSGRNNEQFF	TGCGCCAGCAGGTCTAGCGGGAGGAACAATGAGCAGTTCTTC